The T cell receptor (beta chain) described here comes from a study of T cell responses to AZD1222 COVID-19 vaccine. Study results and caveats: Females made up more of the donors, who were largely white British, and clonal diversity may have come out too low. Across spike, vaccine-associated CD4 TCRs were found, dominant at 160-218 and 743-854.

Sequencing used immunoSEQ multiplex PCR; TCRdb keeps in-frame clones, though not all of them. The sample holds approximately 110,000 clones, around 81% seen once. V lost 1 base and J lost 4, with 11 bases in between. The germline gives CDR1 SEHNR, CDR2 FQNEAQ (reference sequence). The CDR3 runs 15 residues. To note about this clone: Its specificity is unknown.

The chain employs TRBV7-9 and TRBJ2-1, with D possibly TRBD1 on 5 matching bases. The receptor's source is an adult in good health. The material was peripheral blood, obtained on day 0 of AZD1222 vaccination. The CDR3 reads CASSLGRTRYNEQFF. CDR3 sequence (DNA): TGTGCCAGCAGCTTAGGAAGGACACGTTACAATGAGCAGTTCTTC.